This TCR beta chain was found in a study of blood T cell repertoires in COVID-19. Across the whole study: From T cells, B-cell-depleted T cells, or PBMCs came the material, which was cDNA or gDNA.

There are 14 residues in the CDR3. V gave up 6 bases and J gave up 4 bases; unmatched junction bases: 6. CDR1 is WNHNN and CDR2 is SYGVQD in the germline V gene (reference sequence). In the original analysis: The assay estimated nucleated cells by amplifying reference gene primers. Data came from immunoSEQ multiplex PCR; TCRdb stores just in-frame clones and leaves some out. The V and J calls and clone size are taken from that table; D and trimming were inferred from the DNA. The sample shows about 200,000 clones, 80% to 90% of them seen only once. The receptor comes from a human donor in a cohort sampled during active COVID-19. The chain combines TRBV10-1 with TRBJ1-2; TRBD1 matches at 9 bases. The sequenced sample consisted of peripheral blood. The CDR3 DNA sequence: TGCGCCAGCAGGATGGGACAGGGAGTCTATGGCTACACCTTC. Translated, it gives CASRMGQGVYGYTF.